This T cell receptor (beta chain) was sequenced in a study of glioma-infiltrating T cells after dendritic cell vaccination. Turning to the study itself: Patients received autologous tumor lysate-pulsed dendritic cell vaccination between about 2003 and 2013.

J was trimmed by 2 bases and V by 6 bases; bases with no gene match: 6. Germline loops: CDR1 MNHNS, CDR2 SASEGT. The CDR3 totals 15 residues. The time point here: after dendritic cell vaccination, including at tumor progression/relapse. Generated by immunoSEQ multiplex PCR, the TCRdb table keeps only in-frame clones and is missing some. The sample has 85,000 to 100,000 clones; around 85% are singletons. This material consisted of blood, taken after dendritic cell vaccination. This chain links TRBV6-1 with TRBJ2-3; 9 bases map to TRBD1. The clonotype was recovered from a human donor with glioblastoma. The CDR3 bases are TGTGCCAGCAGACCGGGACAGGGATCCACAGATACGCAGTATTTT. This encodes CASRPGQGSTDTQYF.